This T cell receptor (gamma chain) was captured in a study of Vδ1+ human thymocytes. This clone was recorded a few times. The target antigen is unknown. Sequences come from RNA converted to cDNA by reverse transcription. CDR3 amplicons came from multiplex PCR with pooled V-gene forward and constant-region reverse primers. TCRdb reanalysed the multiplex PCR reads via CATT. The table includes some 37,000 gamma-chain clones, around 20% detected once. Regarding the study as a whole: Highly polyclonal TRG and TRD repertoires with Gaussian CDR3 length distributions appeared in thymus.

Germline V CDR1 and CDR2: EGSNGY, YDSYNSKV. The length of the CDR3 is 15 residues. J gave up 6 bases and V 0 bases, and 7 bases lay outside the gene matches. The rearrangement uses TRGV2 and TRGJP2. Sequenced input: Vdelta1+ gamma-delta thymocytes from the thymus. Subset reported: FACS-sorted CD3+ TCRalphabeta- TCRVdelta1+ TCRVdelta2- thymocytes. The clonotype was recovered from a girl under three years old who had congenital heart surgery. CDR3 loop: CATWDGLGRDWIKTF. For the CDR3, the DNA is TGTGCCACCTGGGACGGGCTAGGGCGTGATTGGATCAAGACGTTT.